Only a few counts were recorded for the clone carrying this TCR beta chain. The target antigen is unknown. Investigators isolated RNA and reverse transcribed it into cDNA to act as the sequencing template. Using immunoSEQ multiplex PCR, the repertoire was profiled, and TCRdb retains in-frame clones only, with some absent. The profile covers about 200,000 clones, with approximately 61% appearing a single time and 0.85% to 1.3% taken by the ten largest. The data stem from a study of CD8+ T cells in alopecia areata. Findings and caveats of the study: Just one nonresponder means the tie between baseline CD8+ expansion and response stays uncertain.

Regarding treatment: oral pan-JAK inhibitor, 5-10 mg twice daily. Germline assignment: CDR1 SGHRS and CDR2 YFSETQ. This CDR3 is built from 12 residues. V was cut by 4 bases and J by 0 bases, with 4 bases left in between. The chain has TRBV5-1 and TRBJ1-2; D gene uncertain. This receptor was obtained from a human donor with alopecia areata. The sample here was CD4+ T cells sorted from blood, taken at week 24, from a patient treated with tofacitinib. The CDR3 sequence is CASSPTNYGYTF. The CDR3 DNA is TGCGCCAGCAGCCCCACTAACTATGGCTACACCTTC.